The 5 T cell receptor beta chains below were found in one sample sequenced in a study of naive and memory T cell subsets. Their antigen targets remain unknown. Overall study results and limits: Naive repertoires, especially CD8, held a few larger clonotypes, possibly memory cells re-expressing CD45RA.

Two oligonucleotides, mixed equimolar, formed the beta constant-region primer covering TRBC1 and TRBC2. Four rounds of PCR amplified the ligated cDNA using nested alpha and beta constant-region primers plus SP2. TCRdb used MiXCR to reprocess the UMI-ligation and nested PCR reads, holding one entry per CDR3 protein. Of 140,000 to 150,000 distinct CDR3 sequences in the sample, approximately 22% were seen once. Sample: naive CD4+ T cells from blood. Receptors originate from a human donor in good health.

The chain combines TRBV28 with TRBJ1-2, with 9 bases matching TRBD1. V was clipped by 5 bases and J by 8 bases; unmatched bases: 9. The germline gives CDR1 MDHEN, CDR2 SYDVKM. The CDR3 consists of 14 residues. Here the CDR3 reads CASSRNRGPGGYTF. CDR3 sequence (DNA): TGTGCCAGCAGTCGGAACAGGGGGCCAGGGGGCTACACCTTC.

V is TRBV28 and J is TRBJ2-1; 7 nucleotides align to TRBD2. With V trimmed by 4 bases and J by 4 bases, 13 bases remained unmatched. The germline V gene has CDR1 MDHEN and CDR2 SYDVKM. The CDR3 runs 17 residues. The CDR3 bases are TGTGCCAGCAGTTCCCCCCGGCGGCGGGAGAGGTACAATGAGCAGTTCTTC. Its protein is CASSSPRRRERYNEQFF.

The genes are TRBV6-2 or TRBV6-3 and TRBJ2-3; 7 bases match TRBD1. Germline trimming cut 4 bases from V and 2 bases from J; bases unmatched to any gene: 6. The length of the CDR3 is 15 residues. Germline-derived CDR1 and CDR2 are MNHEY and SVGEGT. The CDR3 loop reads CASSSGQTITDTQYF. The DNA of the CDR3 is TGTGCCAGCAGTTCGGGACAGACGATCACAGATACGCAGTATTTT.

The chain couples TRBV10-1 to TRBJ2-1; unclear D gene. The CDR3 runs to 12 residues. Germline V gives CDR1 WNHNN, CDR2 SYGVQD (reference sequence). Trimming left V 4 bases short and J 10 bases short, with 11 bases between. Written as DNA, the CDR3 is TGCGCCAGCAGTGCGAGCCCTATCGAGCAGTTCTTC. Amino acid sequence: CASSASPIEQFF.

The chain recombines TRBV4-1 with TRBJ2-1, with TRBD1 matching 9 bases. CDR1 is MGHRA, CDR2 YSYEKL, per germline. Losses at the gene ends were 4 bases for V and 6 bases for J; bases not matched to a gene: 7. The CDR3 consists of 15 residues. The CDR3 coding sequence is TGCGCCAGCAGCCTGGGACAGGGAGTTCTCAATGAGCAGTTCTTC. Translating it yields CASSLGQGVLNEQFF.